These 8 T cell receptor beta chains share one sample of origin, sequenced in a study of T cell responses to AZD1222 COVID-19 vaccine (dated by TCRdb to about 2021). The time point label on this specimen signifies: baseline before first vaccination. Libraries came from the immunoSEQ multiplex PCR assay. The clones in this table, taken by TCRdb from immuneACCESS, are in-frame only. Not every clone is retained; where verified, under half of the shortfall comes from an unresolved V gene, and the cause of the rest is unknown. For this sample there are around 110,000 clones; around 94% appear just once. Approximately 3.1% of the sample comes from the top ten. The specimen comprised peripheral blood, sampled on day 0 of AZD1222 vaccination. The origin of the receptors is an adult in good health.

This clone has a single count. The chain joins TRBV2 to TRBJ1-3; the match to TRBD1 covers 9 bases. This CDR3 comprises 13 residues. From germline, CDR1 is SNHLY and CDR2 FYNNEI. V shed 4 bases, J shed 6 bases, and the junction held 1 base outside the gene matches. The CDR3 nucleotides are TGTGCCAGCAGTGGGGACAGGGTAAACACCATATATTTT. Its protein product is CASSGDRVNTIYF.

The chain employs TRBV3-1 (or the pseudogene TRBV3-2) and TRBJ2-2; 8 nucleotides agree with TRBD1. The germline V gene has CDR1 LGHDT and CDR2 YNNKEL (reference sequence). Germline trimming cut 6 bases from V and 1 base from J; bases unmatched to any gene: 7. The CDR3 covers 16 residues. The DNA of the CDR3 is TGTGCCAGCAGGCAACCCGGACAGGGGAACACCGGGGAGCTGTTTTTT. Its protein product is CASRQPGQGNTGELFF.

The rearrangement links TRBV9 to TRBJ2-3, with D maybe TRBD2 (5 bases). The germline V gene encodes CDR1 SGDLS and CDR2 YYNGEE. The CDR3 runs to 14 residues. Trimming stripped 0 bases from V and 5 bases from J, with 10 bases between. The CDR3 DNA is TGTGCCAGCAGCGTAGAACAACGGGGAGATACGCAGTATTTT. It translates to CASSVEQRGDTQYF.

The V call is TRBV4-1, the J call TRBJ2-3, with D perhaps matching TRBD1 (6 bases). The V gene's germline CDR1 is MGHRA and CDR2 YSYEKL. The length of the CDR3 is 17 residues. V lost 4 bases and J 0 bases, leaving 17 bases between the germline ends. For the CDR3, the DNA is TGCGCCAGCAGCCTTAGAAGGACAGCTGGGAGCACAGATACGCAGTATTTT. It translates to CASSLRRTAGSTDTQYF.

The genes are TRBV19 and TRBJ1-6; TRBD1 matches 9 bases. The germline CDR1 and CDR2 sequences are LNHDA and SQIVND (reference sequence). This CDR3 is built from 14 residues. Losses at the gene ends were 6 bases for V and 11 bases for J; bases not matched to a gene: 8. The CDR3 nucleotides are TGTGCCAGTAGACTCGACAGGGGGGATACACCCCTCCACTTT. As protein: CASRLDRGDTPLHF.

This clone was detected a few times. V is TRBV28 and J is TRBJ1-2, with 9 bases aligning to TRBD1. V was clipped by 6 bases and J by 5 bases; unmatched bases: 1. The CDR3 extends over 12 amino acids. Germline assignment: CDR1 MDHEN and CDR2 SYDVKM. The CDR3, as DNA: TGTGCCAGCAGGACAGGGGGATATGGCTACACCTTC. Its translation is CASRTGGYGYTF.

The chain has TRBV27 and TRBJ1-2; 7 bases are shared with TRBD1. V lost 2 bases, J lost 3 bases, and 9 bases stayed unmatched. The germline V gene encodes CDR1 MNHEY and CDR2 SMNVEV (reference sequence). The CDR3 contains 16 residues. CDR3 sequence reads: CASSLNRDSIYYGYTF. DNA of the CDR3: TGTGCCAGCAGTTTAAACCGGGACAGTATTTACTATGGCTACACCTTC.

The chain combines TRBV28 with TRBJ2-1; no definite D call. Germline V gene data show CDR1 as MDHEN and CDR2 as SYDVKM. V lost 5 bases, J lost 9 bases, and 8 bases lay in between. The CDR3 runs to 11 residues. CDR3 bases: TGTGCCAGCAGTCTCACCTTTGAGCAGTTCTTC. This gives the protein CASSLTFEQFF. The full variable domain, its missing parts supplied by reference TRBV28 and TRBJ2-1, is DVKVTQSSRYLVKRTGEKVFLECVQDMDHENMFWYRQDPGLGLRLIYFSYDVKMKEKGDIPEGYSVSREKKERFSLILESASTNQTSMYLCASSLTFEQFFGPGTRLTVL.